This TCR beta chain stems from a study of T-cell reconstitution after alpha-beta-depleted transplantation in children. Regarding the study as a whole: Where alpha-beta T cells came from about two months after transplant was reportedly several hundred expanded graft clones.

This clonotype has more than one count but fewer than ten. Antigen unknown. Unique molecular identifiers featured in how the TCRbeta library was prepared. TCRdb re-called the PCR reads with MiXCR, one entry per CDR3 protein. This sample has about 980,000 distinct CDR3 sequences; about 29% occur once, and the top ten carry over 25%. The sample consisted of PBMCs, mostly from graft donor cells, taken 360 days after TCRalphabeta/CD19-depleted stem cell transplant. This clonotype was obtained from a boy less than two years old who had a stem cell transplant for SCID, so the T cells may come from the graft donor.

For the CDR3, the DNA is TGCAGTGCCGTAGAGGGACAGAATAATCAGCCCCAGCATTTT. It specifies CSAVEGQNNQPQHF. This sequence joins TRBV20-1 and TRBJ1-5; the match to TRBD1 covers 7 bases. This CDR3 spans 14 amino acids. J gave up 4 bases and V 6 bases, and 9 bases lay outside the gene matches. Germline-derived CDR1 and CDR2 are DFQATT and SNEGSKA (reference sequence).